Listed below are T cell receptor beta chains from one sample, sequenced in a study of blood T cell repertoires in COVID-19. The data were produced by immunoSEQ multiplex PCR, yet TCRdb's version contains in-frame clones alone and is incomplete. The sample carries 150,000 to 200,000 clones, 85% to 95% recorded once. Sequenced material: peripheral blood. The receptor source for this set is a man between 50 and 59 years old with acute or convalescent COVID-19. Each CDR3 is given with its conserved first and last residue.

J gene: TRBJ2-5; V gene: TRBV7-6; CDR3 protein: CASSLAGGTPKQETQYF
J gene: TRBJ1-1; V gene: TRBV18; CDR3 protein: CASSPPVRARGEAFF
J gene: TRBJ1-1; V gene: TRBV18; CDR3 protein: CASSQGENTEAFF
J gene: TRBJ2-2; V gene: TRBV7-2; CDR3 protein: CASSSQTGSYGELFF
J gene: TRBJ2-7; V gene: TRBV14; CDR3 protein: CASSPTGTGNAQLYEQYF
J gene: TRBJ2-6; V gene: TRBV30; CDR3 protein: CAWMLSGANVLTF
J gene: TRBJ1-1; V gene: TRBV6-2/TRBV6-3; CDR3 protein: CASSYSRGGHPTEAFF
J gene: TRBJ1-2; V gene: TRBV2; CDR3 protein: CASSAWTVYGYTF
J gene: TRBJ2-5; V gene: TRBV7-9; CDR3 protein: CASSFRDRGLETQYF
J gene: TRBJ2-1; V gene: TRBV5-5; CDR3 protein: CASSSLVAPSYNEQFF
J gene: TRBJ1-5; V gene: TRBV13; CDR3 protein: CASSLGTTNQPQHF
J gene: TRBJ2-3; V gene: TRBV10-3; CDR3 protein: CAISGQRLGDTQYF
J gene: TRBJ2-5; V gene: TRBV14; CDR3 protein: CASSHSGGATKTQYF
J gene: TRBJ1-4; V gene: TRBV6-6; CDR3 protein: CASSYRSTNEKLFF
J gene: TRBJ2-3; V gene: TRBV7-9; CDR3 protein: CASSFFRDRGTDTQYF
J gene: TRBJ1-1; V gene: TRBV6-5; CDR3 protein: CASSYGQVNTEAFF
J gene: TRBJ1-1; V gene: TRBV7-9; CDR3 protein: CASTVFKGDTEAFF
J gene: TRBJ1-1; V gene: TRBV7-2; CDR3 protein: CASSFDRMINTEAFF
J gene: TRBJ1-2; V gene: TRBV20-1; CDR3 protein: CSAFIGSRGTF
J gene: TRBJ1-5; V gene: TRBV3-1/TRBV3-2; CDR3 protein: CASSQDGGAWQPQHF
J gene: TRBJ1-6; V gene: TRBV18; CDR3 protein: CASSPQQGDSPLHF
J gene: TRBJ1-5; V gene: TRBV19; CDR3 protein: CASSRDRDNQPQHF